This T cell receptor beta chain originates from a study of shared T cell receptors in the human thymus. This table comes from immunoSEQ multiplex PCR, and its TCRdb copy is limited to in-frame clones, with some not included. The profile covers around 730,000 clones, with 70% to 90% appearing a single time and about 0.011% taken by the ten largest. V gave up 1 base and J gave up 2 bases; unmatched junction bases: 7. The CDR3 is 17 residues long. Germline V gene data show CDR1 as MGHRA and CDR2 as YSYEKL. These data are also associated with another study on human thymus T cells.

Sequenced: thymocytes. This TCR came from a girl in the first two years of life with a congenital heart defect. The rearrangement links TRBV4-1 to TRBJ1-5; 8 bases agree with TRBD1. CDR3: CASSQAVDRGGNQPQHF. CDR3 DNA sequence: TGCGCCAGCAGCCAAGCCGTCGACAGGGGAGGCAATCAGCCCCAGCATTTT.